The source of this TCR beta chain is a study of blood T cell repertoires in COVID-19. In the study overall: The United States, Italy and Spain provided the acute and convalescent COVID-19 samples.

This clone showed up just a few times. The repertoire was sequenced with immunoSEQ multiplex PCR; TCRdb's copy has only in-frame clones and lacks some. This sample carries under 250,000 clones, roughly 85% of them seen once, and the ten largest clones take 3% to 4.5%. This sequence originates from a woman of 80 years or more with acute or convalescent COVID-19. Specimen: peripheral blood.

Here the CDR3 reads CASSPLPQGLAVEQYF. In DNA form, the CDR3 reads TGTGCCAGCAGCCCCCTCCCCCAGGGCTTGGCGGTCGAGCAGTACTTC. The chain employs TRBV7-8 and TRBJ2-7, with a possible D match to TRBD1 (5 bases). V shed 5 bases and J shed 6 bases, with 23 bases lying between them. The CDR3 covers 16 residues. Germline CDR1 is SGHVS and CDR2 is FQNEAQ.